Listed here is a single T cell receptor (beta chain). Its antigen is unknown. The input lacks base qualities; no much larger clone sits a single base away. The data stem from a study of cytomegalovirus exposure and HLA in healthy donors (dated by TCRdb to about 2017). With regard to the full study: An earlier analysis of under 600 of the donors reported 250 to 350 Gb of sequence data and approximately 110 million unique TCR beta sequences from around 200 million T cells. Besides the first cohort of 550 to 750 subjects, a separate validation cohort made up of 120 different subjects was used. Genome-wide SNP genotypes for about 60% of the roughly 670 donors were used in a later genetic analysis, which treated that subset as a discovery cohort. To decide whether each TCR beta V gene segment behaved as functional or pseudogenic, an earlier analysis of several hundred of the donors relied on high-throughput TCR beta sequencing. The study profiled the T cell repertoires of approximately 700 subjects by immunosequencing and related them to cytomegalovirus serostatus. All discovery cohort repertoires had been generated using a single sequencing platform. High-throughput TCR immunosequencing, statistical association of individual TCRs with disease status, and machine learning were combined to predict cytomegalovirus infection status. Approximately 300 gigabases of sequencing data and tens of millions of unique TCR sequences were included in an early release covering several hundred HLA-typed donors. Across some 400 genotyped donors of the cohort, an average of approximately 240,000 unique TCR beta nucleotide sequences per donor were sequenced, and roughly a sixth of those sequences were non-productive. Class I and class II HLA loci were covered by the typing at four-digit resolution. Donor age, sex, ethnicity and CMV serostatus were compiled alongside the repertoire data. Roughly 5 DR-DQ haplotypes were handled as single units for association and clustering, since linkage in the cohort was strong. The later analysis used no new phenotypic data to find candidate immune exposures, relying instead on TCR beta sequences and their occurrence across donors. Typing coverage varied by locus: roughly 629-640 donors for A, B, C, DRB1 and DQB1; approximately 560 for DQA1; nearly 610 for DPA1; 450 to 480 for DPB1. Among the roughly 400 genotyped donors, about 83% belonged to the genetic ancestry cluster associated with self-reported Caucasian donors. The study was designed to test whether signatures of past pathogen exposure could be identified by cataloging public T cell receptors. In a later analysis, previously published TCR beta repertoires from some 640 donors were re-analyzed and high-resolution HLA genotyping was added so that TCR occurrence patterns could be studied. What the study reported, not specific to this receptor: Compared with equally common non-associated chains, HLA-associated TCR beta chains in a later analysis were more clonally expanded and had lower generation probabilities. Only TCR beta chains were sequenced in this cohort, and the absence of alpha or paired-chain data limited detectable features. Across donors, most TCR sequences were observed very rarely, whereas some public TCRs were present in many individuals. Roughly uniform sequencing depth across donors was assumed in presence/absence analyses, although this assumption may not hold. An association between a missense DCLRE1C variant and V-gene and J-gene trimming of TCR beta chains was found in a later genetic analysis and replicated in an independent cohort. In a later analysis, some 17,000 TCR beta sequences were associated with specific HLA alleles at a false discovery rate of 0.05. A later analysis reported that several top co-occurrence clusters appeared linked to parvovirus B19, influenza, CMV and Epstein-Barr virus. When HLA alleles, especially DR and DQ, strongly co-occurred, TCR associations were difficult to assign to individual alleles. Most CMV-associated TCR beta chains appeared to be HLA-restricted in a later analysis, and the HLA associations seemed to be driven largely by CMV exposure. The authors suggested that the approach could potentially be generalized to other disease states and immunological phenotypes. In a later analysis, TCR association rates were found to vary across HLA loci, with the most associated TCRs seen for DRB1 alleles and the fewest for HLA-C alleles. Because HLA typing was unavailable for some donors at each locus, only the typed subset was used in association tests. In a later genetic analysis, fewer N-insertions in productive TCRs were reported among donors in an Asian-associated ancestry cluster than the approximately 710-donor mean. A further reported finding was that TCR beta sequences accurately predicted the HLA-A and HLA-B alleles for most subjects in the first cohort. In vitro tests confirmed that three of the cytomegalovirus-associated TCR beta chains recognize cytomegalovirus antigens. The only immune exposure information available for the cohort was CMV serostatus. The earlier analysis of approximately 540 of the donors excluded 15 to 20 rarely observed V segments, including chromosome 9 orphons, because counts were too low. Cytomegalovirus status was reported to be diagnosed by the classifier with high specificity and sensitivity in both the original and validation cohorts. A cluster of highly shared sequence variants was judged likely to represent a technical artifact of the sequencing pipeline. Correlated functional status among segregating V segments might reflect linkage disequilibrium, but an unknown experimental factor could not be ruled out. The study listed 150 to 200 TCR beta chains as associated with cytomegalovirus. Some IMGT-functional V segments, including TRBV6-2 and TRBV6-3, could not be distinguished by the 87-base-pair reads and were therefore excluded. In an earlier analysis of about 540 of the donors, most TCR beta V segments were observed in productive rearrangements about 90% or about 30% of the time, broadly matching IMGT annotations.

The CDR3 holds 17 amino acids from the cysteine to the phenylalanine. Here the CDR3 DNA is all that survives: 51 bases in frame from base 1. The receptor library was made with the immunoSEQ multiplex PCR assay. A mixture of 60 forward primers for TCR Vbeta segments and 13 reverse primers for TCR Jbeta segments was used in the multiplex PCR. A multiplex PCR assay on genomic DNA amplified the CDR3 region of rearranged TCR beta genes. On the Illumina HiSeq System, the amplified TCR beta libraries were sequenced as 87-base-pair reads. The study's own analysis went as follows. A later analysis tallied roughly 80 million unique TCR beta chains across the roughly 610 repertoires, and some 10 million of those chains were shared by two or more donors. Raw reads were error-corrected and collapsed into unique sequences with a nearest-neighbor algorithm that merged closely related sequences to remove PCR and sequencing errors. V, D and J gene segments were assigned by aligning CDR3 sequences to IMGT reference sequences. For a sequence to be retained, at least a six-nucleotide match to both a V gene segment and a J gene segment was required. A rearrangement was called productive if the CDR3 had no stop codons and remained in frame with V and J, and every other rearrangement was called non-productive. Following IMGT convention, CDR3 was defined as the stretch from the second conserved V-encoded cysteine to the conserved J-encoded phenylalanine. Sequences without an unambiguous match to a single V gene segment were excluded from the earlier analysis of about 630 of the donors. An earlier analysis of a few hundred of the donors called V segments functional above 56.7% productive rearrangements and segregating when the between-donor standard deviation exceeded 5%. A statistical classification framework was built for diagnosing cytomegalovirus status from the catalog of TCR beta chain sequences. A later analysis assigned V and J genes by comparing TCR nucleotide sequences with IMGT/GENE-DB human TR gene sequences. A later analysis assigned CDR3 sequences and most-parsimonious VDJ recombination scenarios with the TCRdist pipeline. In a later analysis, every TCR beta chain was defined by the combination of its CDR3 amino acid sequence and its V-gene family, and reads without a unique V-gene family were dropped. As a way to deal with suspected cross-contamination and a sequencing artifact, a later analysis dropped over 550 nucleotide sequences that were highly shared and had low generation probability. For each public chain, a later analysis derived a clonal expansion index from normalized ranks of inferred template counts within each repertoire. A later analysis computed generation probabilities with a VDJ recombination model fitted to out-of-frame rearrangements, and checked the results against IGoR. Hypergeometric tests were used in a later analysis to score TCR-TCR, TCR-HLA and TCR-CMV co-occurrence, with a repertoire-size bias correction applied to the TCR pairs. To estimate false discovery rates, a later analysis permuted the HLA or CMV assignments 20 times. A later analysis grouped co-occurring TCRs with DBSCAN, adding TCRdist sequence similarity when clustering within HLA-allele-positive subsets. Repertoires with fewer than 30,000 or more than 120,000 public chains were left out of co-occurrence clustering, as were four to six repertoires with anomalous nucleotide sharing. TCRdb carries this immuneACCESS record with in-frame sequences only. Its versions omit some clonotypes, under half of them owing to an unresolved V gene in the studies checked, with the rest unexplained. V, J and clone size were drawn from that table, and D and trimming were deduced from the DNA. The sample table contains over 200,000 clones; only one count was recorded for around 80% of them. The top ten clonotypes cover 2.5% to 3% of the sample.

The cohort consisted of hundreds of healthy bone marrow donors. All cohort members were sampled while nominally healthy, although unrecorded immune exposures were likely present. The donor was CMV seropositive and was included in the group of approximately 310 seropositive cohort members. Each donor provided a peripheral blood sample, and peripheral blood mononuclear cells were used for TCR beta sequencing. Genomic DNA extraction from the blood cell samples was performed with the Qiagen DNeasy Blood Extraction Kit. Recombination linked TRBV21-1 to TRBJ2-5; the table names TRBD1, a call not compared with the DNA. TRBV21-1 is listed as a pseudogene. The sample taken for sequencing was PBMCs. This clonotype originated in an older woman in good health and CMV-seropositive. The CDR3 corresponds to CASSKALWDRPQETQYF. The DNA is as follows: TGTGCCAGCAGCAAAGCGCTTTGGGACAGGCCCCAAGAGACCCAGTACTTC.